These 20 T cell receptor beta chains originate from one sample sequenced in a study of blood T cell repertoires in COVID-19 (TCRdb year 2020). The protocol used for the library was the immunoSEQ multiplex PCR assay. Sourced from immuneACCESS, this table was stored by TCRdb with only in-frame sequences that have V and J called. A share of the clones is absent; for the studies checked, an unresolved V gene accounts for under half, and the remainder has no known explanation. This sample has 95,000 to 120,000 clones in its table, and more than 80% of those were observed once. Approximately 4.5% of the sample rests with the top ten. Sequenced material: peripheral blood. Receptors were obtained from a woman between 50 and 59 years old with acute or convalescent COVID-19.

The chain's CDR3 is CASSPGQGTSNTYEQYF. Written as DNA, the CDR3 is TGTGCCAGCAGTCCTGGACAGGGAACTTCCAACACCTACGAGCAGTACTTC. The V call is TRBV6-6, the J call TRBJ2-7, with TRBD1 matching 8 bases. The J segment lost 2 bases and the V segment lost 5 bases, leaving 14 bases of the junction unmatched. This CDR3 is 17 amino acids long. The germline V gene has CDR1 MNHNY and CDR2 SVGAGI (reference sequence).

This rearrangement joins TRBV6-6 to TRBJ1-5; D is perhaps TRBD1 (5 bases). The V gene lost 2 bases and the J gene lost 1 base, with 9 bases spanning the gap. CDR1 and CDR2 (germline): MNHNY, SVGAGI (reference sequence). The CDR3 covers 15 residues. For the CDR3, the DNA is TGTGCCAGCAGTTACGCCCCAGGGAGCAATCAGCCCCAGCATTTT. Amino acid sequence: CASSYAPGSNQPQHF.

The V and J genes are TRBV2 and TRBJ2-7, with D perhaps matching TRBD2 (6 bases). The germline CDR1 and CDR2 sequences are SNHLY and FYNNEI. V was pared by 8 bases and J by 3 bases, with 17 bases between. This CDR3 comprises 14 residues. Here the CDR3 DNA reads TGTGCCAGCCGAACCGGGACTGTGAACTACGAGCAGTACTTC. This translates into CASRTGTVNYEQYF.

V and J are TRBV7-2 and TRBJ1-2; TRBD1 might be the D (6 bases). Germline V gives CDR1 SGHTA, CDR2 FQGNSA. This CDR3 has 13 residues. V was clipped by 4 bases and J by 4 bases, with 10 bases between them. The CDR3 spells CASSSKQGYGYTF. The CDR3 nucleotides read TGTGCCAGCAGCTCGAAACAGGGCTATGGCTACACCTTC.

The chain links TRBV6-1 to TRBJ1-2, with TRBD1 identical over 9 bases. This CDR3 region has 17 residues. Germline lookup yields CDR1 MNHNS and CDR2 SASEGT. Losses at the gene ends were 4 bases for V and 4 bases for J; bases not matched to a gene: 13. CDR3 nucleotides: TGTGCCAGCAGTGGACCGGGACAGGGCCCTCCCCCCTATGGCTACACCTTC. This encodes CASSGPGQGPPPYGYTF.

The V gene is TRBV18, the J gene TRBJ2-3, with D possibly being TRBD2 (5 bases). Between the trimmed V and J ends, which lost 3 bases and 6 bases, there was a span of 13 bases. The CDR3 extends over 14 amino acids. Germline CDR1 is KGHSH and CDR2 is LQKENI. The DNA for the CDR3 is TGTGCCAGCTCACCTTGGGAGACCATCGATACGCAGTATTTT. Amino acids: CASSPWETIDTQYF.

The chain links TRBV5-1 to TRBJ2-2; the D gene is possibly TRBD2 (5 bases). The CDR3 totals 20 residues. Trimming pared 0 bases from V and 2 bases from J, leaving 23 bases between. In germline, CDR1 is SGHRS, CDR2 YFSETQ. CDR3 nucleotide sequence: TGCGCCAGCAGCTTGGCCGTTAGTCGCCTGGACTCAATAAACACCGGGGAGCTGTTTTTT. Amino acids: CASSLAVSRLDSINTGELFF.

Of note for this clone: One junction end disagrees with the germline gene, perhaps due to a read error. This chain links TRBV12-3 or TRBV12-4 with TRBJ2-4, with D possibly matching TRBD1 (5 bases). CDR3 length: 13 residues. CDR3 bases: TGTGCCAGCAGCTTAGGTCCAGGGAACATTCAGTACTTC. Translating gives CASSLGPGNIQYF.

This clone was found once. The chain recombines TRBV5-3 with TRBJ1-1; D is perhaps TRBD1 (6 bases). TRBV5-3 is filed as an ORF, its function uncertain. The V end was cut by 0 bases, the J end by 4 bases, with 19 bases between. The CDR3 is 17 amino acids. For the CDR3, the DNA is TGTGCCAGAAGCTTGGATTTTGGGGGCCCTTTAGGCACTGAAGCTTTCTTT. Protein product: CARSLDFGGPLGTEAFF.

The chain uses TRBV4-3 and TRBJ2-5; 9 bases are shared with TRBD1. V trimming: 4 bases; J trimming: 5 bases; junction bases outside the gene matches: 8. The germline gives CDR1 LGHNA, CDR2 YSLEER. The CDR3 extends over 15 amino acids. The CDR3 nucleotides read TGCGCCAGCAGCCGAGGGACAGGGAGTTTGGAGACCCAGTACTTC. This gives the protein CASSRGTGSLETQYF.

The rearrangement links TRBV9 to TRBJ1-2, with D possibly matching TRBD1 (6 bases). The CDR3 runs to 13 residues. V shed 6 bases and J shed 1 base, with 10 bases lying between them. Looked up from germline, CDR1 is SGDLS and CDR2 is YYNGEE. Here the CDR3 reads CASTRDNNYGYTF. The CDR3 coding sequence is TGTGCCAGCACCCGGGACAATAACTATGGCTACACCTTC.

This chain connects TRBV3-1 (or the pseudogene TRBV3-2) to TRBJ2-5, with 13 bases identical to TRBD2. V lost 4 bases, J lost 6 bases, and 17 bases stayed unmatched. CDR1 and CDR2 from the germline V gene are LGHDT and YNNKEL (reference sequence). This CDR3 is built from 19 residues. CDR3 loop: CASSPGLAGARRSAKTQYF. CDR3 nucleotide sequence: TGTGCCAGCAGCCCCGGACTAGCGGGAGCTCGGCGGTCCGCGAAGACCCAGTACTTC.

The gene calls are TRBV24-1 and TRBJ2-1, with 11 bases fitting TRBD2. Germline CDR1 reads KGHDR; CDR2 reads SFDVKD. The CDR3 is made up of 15 amino acids. With V trimmed by 2 bases and J by 6 bases, 2 bases remained unmatched. The CDR3 loop is CATSDSTSGINEQFF. CDR3 sequence (DNA): TGTGCCACCAGTGATTCGACTAGCGGGATCAATGAGCAGTTCTTC.

This chain joins TRBV30 and TRBJ2-2, with 11 positions matching TRBD2. Losses at the gene ends were 8 bases for V and 6 bases for J; bases not matched to a gene: 8. The CDR3 runs to 14 residues. CDR1 is GTSNPN and CDR2 is SVGIG in the germline V gene (reference sequence). CDR3 nucleotide sequence: TGTGCCCAAAGACTAGCGGGAACCCCCGGGGAGCTGTTTTTT. Translating it yields CAQRLAGTPGELFF.

The chain combines TRBV30 with TRBJ1-3; 9 bases fit TRBD1. V lost 2 bases, J lost 2 bases, and 4 bases stayed unmatched. The CDR3 is 15 residues long. Germline loops: CDR1 GTSNPN, CDR2 SVGIG (reference sequence). The CDR3 nucleotides read TGTGCCTGGAGTACAACAGGGGGCGCTGGAAACACCATATATTTT. Its protein is CAWSTTGGAGNTIYF.

This sequence joins TRBV6-2 or TRBV6-3 and TRBJ2-7, with D perhaps matching TRBD1 (7 bases). The CDR3 has 14 amino acids. Germline CDR1 reads MNHEY; CDR2 reads SVGEGT. V was clipped by 6 bases and J by 3 bases, with 15 bases between them. The CDR3 sequence: CASSLTGRGYEQYF. For the CDR3, the DNA is TGTGCCAGCAGCCTGACAGGGCGGGGCTACGAGCAGTACTTC.

The chain is built from TRBV14 and TRBJ2-3; TRBD2 is a possible D gene (6 bases). Trimming left V 5 bases short and J 8 bases short, with 14 bases between. Germline CDR1 and CDR2: SGHDN and FVKESK. There are 13 residues in the CDR3. CDR3 coding DNA: TGTGCCAGCAGCAAAGGGTCAGCGGGTACGCAGTATTTT. This sequence encodes CASSKGSAGTQYF. The full variable domain, with the rest looked up from reference TRBV14 and TRBJ2-3, is EAGVTQFPSHSVIEKGQTVTLRCDPISGHDNLYWYRRVMGKEIKFLLHFVKESKQDESGMPNNRFLAERTGGTYSTLKVQPAELEDSGVYFCASSKGSAGTQYFGPGTRLTVL.

This chain connects TRBV5-1 to TRBJ1-2, with a tentative D call TRBD1 (6 bases). This CDR3 is 16 amino acids long. Deletions cut 0 bases from V and 8 bases from J, with 20 bases between. Germline CDR1 is SGHRS and CDR2 is YFSETQ. CDR3 in amino acids: CASSLDLQQGMSGYTF. The DNA of the CDR3 is TGCGCCAGCAGCTTGGACCTCCAACAGGGAATGTCGGGCTACACCTTC.

In DNA form, the CDR3 reads TGCGCCAGCAGCTTGAATGGACAACCAGGGGCCAAAAACATTCAGTACTTC. It specifies CASSLNGQPGAKNIQYF. This chain connects TRBV5-1 to TRBJ2-4, with a tentative D call TRBD1 (5 bases). This CDR3 has 17 residues. With 1 base removed from V and 1 base from J, the gap between germline ends came to 15 bases. From germline, CDR1 is SGHRS and CDR2 YFSETQ.

The gene calls are TRBV18 and TRBJ2-1; weak D call: TRBD1 (6 bases). Trimming shortened V by 6 bases and J by 10 bases, and 13 bases separated the two germline ends. Germline-derived CDR1 and CDR2 are KGHSH and LQKENI. The CDR3 runs 12 residues. The CDR3 spells CASSRGQPEQFF. The CDR3 nucleotides are TGTGCCAGCTCCCGGGGACAACCAGAGCAGTTCTTC.